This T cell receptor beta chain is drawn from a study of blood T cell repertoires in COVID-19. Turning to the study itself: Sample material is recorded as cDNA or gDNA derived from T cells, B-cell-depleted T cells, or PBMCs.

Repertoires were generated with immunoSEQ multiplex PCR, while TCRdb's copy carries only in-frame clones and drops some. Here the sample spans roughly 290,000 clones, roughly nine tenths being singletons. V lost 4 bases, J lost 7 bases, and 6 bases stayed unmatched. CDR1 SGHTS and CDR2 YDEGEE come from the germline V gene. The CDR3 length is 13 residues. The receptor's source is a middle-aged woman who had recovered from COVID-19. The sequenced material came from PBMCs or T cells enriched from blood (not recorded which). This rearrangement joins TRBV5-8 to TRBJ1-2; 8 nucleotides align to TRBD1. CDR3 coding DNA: TGTGCCAGCAGCCCGGACAGGGTTCTTGGCTACACCTTC. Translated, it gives CASSPDRVLGYTF.